Shown below are 3 T cell receptor beta chains from a single sample sequenced in a study of blood T cell repertoires in COVID-19. Some clones are missing from TCRdb's copy, which holds only in-frame ones; the method was immunoSEQ multiplex PCR. This table holds some 200,000 clones, approximately 80% found once. The sample was peripheral blood. Every receptor here comes from a human donor in a cohort sampled during active COVID-19.

The chain employs TRBV7-9 and TRBJ2-7, with TRBD2 identical over 8 bases. The CDR3 is 13 amino acids. Germline V gene data show CDR1 as SEHNR and CDR2 as FQNEAQ (reference sequence). Trimming at V came to 7 bases and at J to 3 bases, leaving 5 bases not matched to a gene. CDR3 sequence reads: CASTSGLGYEQYF. CDR3 in DNA: TGTGCCAGCACCTCGGGACTAGGCTACGAGCAGTACTTC.

The chain joins TRBV19 to TRBJ1-2, with TRBD1 identical over 7 bases. V shed 8 bases and J 0 bases; nucleotides not matched to a gene: 6. The CDR3 is 14 amino acids. Germline CDR1 LNHDA, CDR2 SQIVND (reference sequence). The DNA of the CDR3 is TGTGCCAGTTTGTGGACAGGCGCTAACTATGGCTACACCTTC. Translating gives CASLWTGANYGYTF.

The chain couples TRBV20-1 to TRBJ2-5; 8 nucleotides agree with TRBD2. Looked up from germline, CDR1 is DFQATT and CDR2 is SNEGSKA (reference sequence). The CDR3 sequence is 14 residues long. V dropped 3 bases and J dropped 1; count of bases not matched to a gene: 4. The CDR3 sequence is CSASLTSGQETQYF. CDR3 nucleotides: TGCAGTGCTAGTCTAACTAGCGGCCAAGAGACCCAGTACTTC.